The next 22 T cell receptor beta chains were all read from a single sample in a study of blood T cell repertoires in COVID-19. Generated by immunoSEQ multiplex PCR, the TCRdb table keeps only in-frame clones and is missing some. Of 150,000 to 200,000 clones listed, approximately 84% are singletons. Material: peripheral blood. These receptors originate from a woman of 80 years or more with acute or convalescent COVID-19.

This rearrangement joins TRBV9 to TRBJ2-7, with D possibly matching TRBD2 (5 bases). V was pared by 4 bases and J by 0 bases, with 11 bases between. The germline V gene encodes CDR1 SGDLS and CDR2 YYNGEE. The CDR3 is made up of 14 amino acids. The CDR3 sequence: CASSPGVGSYEQYF. Here the CDR3 DNA reads TGTGCCAGCAGCCCCGGGGTGGGCTCCTACGAGCAGTACTTC.

This clone came up a few times. This chain uses TRBV6-1 with TRBJ1-4; TRBD1 matches 7 bases. This CDR3 is built from 18 residues. Trimming removed 1 base from V and 5 bases from J; junction bases left unmatched: 13. Germline values: CDR1 MNHNS, CDR2 SASEGT. The CDR3 bases are TGTGCCAGCAGTGAAGTAGTGAGGGGGCGCCTTCTAAATGAAAAACTGTTTTTT. Residues: CASSEVVRGRLLNEKLFF.

With regard to this clone: One junction end disagrees with the germline gene, perhaps due to a read error. The chain joins TRBV5-1 to TRBJ2-6, with TRBD1 identical over 11 bases. Germline V CDR1 and CDR2: SGHRS, YFSETQ. This CDR3 has 20 residues. This CDR3 is CARSVTRGTGGFLGANVLTF. Written as DNA, the CDR3 is TGCGCCCGCAGCGTTACCCGGGGGACAGGGGGGTTTTTAGGGGCCAACGTCCTGACTTTC.

The chain links TRBV6-4 to TRBJ2-3; no definite D call. Trimming shortened V by 7 bases and J by 0 bases, and 14 bases separated the two germline ends. The CDR3 has 15 amino acids. Germline loops: CDR1 MRHNA, CDR2 SNTAGT. The CDR3 nucleotides read TGTGCCAGCACCTTAGCATTGGAGAGCACAGATACGCAGTATTTT. This codes for CASTLALESTDTQYF.

The CDR3: CASSLDQLQDGRGYTF. CDR3 DNA: TGTGCCAGCAGCTTAGATCAGTTACAGGACGGGCGTGGCTACACCTTC. The chain combines TRBV11-2 with TRBJ1-2; D perhaps matches TRBD1 (5 bases). CDR3 length: 16 residues. Trimming cost V 0 bases and J 7 bases, with 18 bases left between them. Looked up from germline, CDR1 is SGHAT and CDR2 is FQNNGV.

V and J are TRBV25-1 and TRBJ2-7, with D possibly being TRBD1 (5 bases). CDR3 length: 13 amino acids. With 5 bases removed from V and 4 bases from J, the gap between germline ends came to 12 bases. Germline lookup yields CDR1 MGHDK and CDR2 SYGVNS. In DNA form, the CDR3 reads TGTGCCAGCAGTCGAGGCAGGGCTTACGAGCAGTACTTC. It is translated as CASSRGRAYEQYF.

As regards this clone: Germline is not matched at one junction end, which may reflect a read error. CDR3 sequence: CASSIELRYTQYF. CDR3 bases: TGTGCCAGCAGCATAGAACTGCGCTATACGCAGTATTTT. The rearrangement joins TRBV11-2 to TRBJ2-3; no clear D. Germline CDR1 and CDR2: SGHAT and FQNNGV. The length of the CDR3 is 13 residues.

V usage is TRBV5-1 and J usage is TRBJ1-5; no definite D call. The germline CDR1 and CDR2 sequences are SGHRS and YFSETQ. CDR3 size: 13 residues. V gave up 0 bases and J gave up 6 bases, with 7 bases separating them. CDR3 protein: CASSLDVGQPQHF. CDR3 nucleotides: TGCGCCAGCAGCTTGGACGTCGGTCAGCCCCAGCATTTT. The whole variable domain, filled in from reference TRBV5-1 and TRBJ1-5, reads KAGVTQTPRYLIKTRGQQVTLSCSPISGHRSVSWYQQTPGQGLQFLFEYFSETQRNKGNFPGRFSGRQFSNSRSEMNVSTLELGDSALYLCASSLDVGQPQHFGDGTRLSIL.

The rearrangement links TRBV7-2 to TRBJ2-3; D call uncertain. Looked up from germline, CDR1 is SGHTA and CDR2 is FQGNSA. V shed 0 bases and J shed 1 base, with 5 bases lying between them. The CDR3 runs to 14 residues. CDR3 DNA sequence: TGTGCCAGCAGCTTAGCCACTCGCACAGATACGCAGTATTTT. It yields the protein CASSLATRTDTQYF. Full variable domain (rest looked up from reference TRBV7-2 and TRBJ2-3): GAGVSQSPSNKVTEKGKDVELRCDPISGHTALYWYRQSLGQGLEFLIYFQGNSAPDKSGLPSDRFSAERTGGSVSTLTIQRTQQEDSAVYLCASSLATRTDTQYFGPGTRLTVL.

This chain joins TRBV18 and TRBJ1-1; no clear D gene. Germline loops: CDR1 KGHSH, CDR2 LQKENI. V lost 0 bases and J lost 4, with 12 bases in between. This CDR3 has 15 amino acids. CDR3 sequence reads: CASSPPAGSVTEAFF. CDR3 DNA sequence: TGTGCCAGCTCACCACCTGCGGGATCGGTCACTGAAGCTTTCTTT.

V is TRBV7-2 and J is TRBJ2-5; 7 positions agree with TRBD2. The CDR3 loop spans 14 amino acids. With V trimmed by 0 bases and J by 5 bases, 3 bases remained unmatched. Germline CDR1 is SGHTA and CDR2 is FQGNSA. As DNA, the CDR3 is TGTGCCAGCAGCTTAGCACGGGGAGGGGAGACCCAGTACTTC. The encoded protein is CASSLARGGETQYF.

The gene calls are TRBV4-2 and TRBJ1-2, with D possibly TRBD1 on 5 matching bases. The CDR3 is made up of 15 amino acids. The V gene's germline CDR1 is LGHNA and CDR2 YNFKEQ. Trimming took off 2 bases at V and 1 base at J, with 11 bases between the two ends. The CDR3 reads CASSQYGDSNYGYTF. The CDR3 DNA reads TGTGCCAGCAGCCAATACGGCGACAGTAACTATGGCTACACCTTC.

This sequence joins TRBV18 and TRBJ2-5; 9 nucleotides line up with TRBD1. The V segment lost 3 bases and the J segment 2 bases; nucleotides outside the gene matches: 4. This CDR3 region has 15 residues. The germline CDR1 and CDR2 sequences are KGHSH and LQKENI. CDR3 protein: CASSPGTGWQETQYF. CDR3 DNA: TGTGCCAGCTCACCCGGGACAGGGTGGCAAGAGACCCAGTACTTC.

The rearrangement links TRBV30 to TRBJ1-5, with TRBD1 matching over 11 bases. Germline V gives CDR1 GTSNPN, CDR2 SVGIG (reference sequence). The CDR3 runs 15 residues. V shed 0 bases and J 4 bases; nucleotides not matched to a gene: 2. In DNA, the CDR3 is TGTGCCTGGAGTGTAGGACAGGGGGCAAATCAGCCCCAGCATTTT. Amino acid sequence: CAWSVGQGANQPQHF.

The table lists this clone with a count of one. CDR3 bases: TGTGCCAGCAGTTTCATAGTGAACACTGAAGCTTTCTTT. Protein sequence: CASSFIVNTEAFF. V and J are TRBV28 and TRBJ1-1; D call uncertain. Germline CDR1 and CDR2: MDHEN and SYDVKM. CDR3 length: 13 residues. Between the trimmed V and J ends, which lost 3 bases and 0 bases, there was a span of 5 bases.

The CDR3 reads CASSSPPGTGMYGYTF. The CDR3, as DNA: TGTGCCAGCAGCTCCCCCCCCGGGACAGGGATGTATGGCTACACCTTC. The chain has TRBV7-9 and TRBJ1-2, with 9 positions matching TRBD1. Germline assignment: CDR1 SEHNR and CDR2 FQNEAQ (reference sequence). This CDR3 region has 16 residues. J gave up 5 bases and V 4 bases, and 11 bases lay outside the gene matches.

The chain is built from TRBV12-3 or TRBV12-4 and TRBJ2-7, with D tentatively TRBD1 (5 bases). This CDR3 has 13 amino acids. V shed 1 base and J shed 6 bases, with 10 bases lying between them. Here the CDR3 reads CASSLGVRGEQYF. As DNA, the CDR3 is TGTGCCAGCAGTTTAGGGGTAAGGGGCGAGCAGTACTTC.

The chain combines TRBV19 with TRBJ1-5; no clear D. Germline CDR1 is LNHDA and CDR2 is SQIVND (reference sequence). The V and J ends lost 3 bases and 2 bases respectively, with 5 bases between them. The CDR3 has 13 amino acids. The CDR3 region has the DNA TGTGCCAGTAGTATGTATGGCAATCAGCCCCAGCATTTT. It yields the protein CASSMYGNQPQHF. Using reference TRBV19 and TRBJ1-5 for the parts outside the CDR3, the full variable domain is DGGITQSPKYLFRKEGQNVTLSCEQNLNHDAMYWYRQDPGQGLRLIYYSQIVNDFQKGDIAEGYSVSREKKESFPLTVTSAQKNPTAFYLCASSMYGNQPQHFGDGTRLSIL.

This chain links TRBV4-3 with TRBJ2-2, with D perhaps TRBD2 (5 bases). The CDR3 covers 16 residues. Deletions cut 0 bases from V and 5 bases from J, with 13 bases between. Germline-derived CDR1 and CDR2 are LGHNA and YSLEER. The CDR3 region has the DNA TGCGCCAGCAGCCAAGATCGAGGGAGTGGGACCGGGGAGCTGTTTTTT. It is translated as CASSQDRGSGTGELFF.

The rearrangement links TRBV7-7 to TRBJ1-2; TRBD1 is a possible D gene (6 bases). Trimming removed 1 base at V and 4 bases at J, with 13 bases between. The CDR3 has 15 amino acids. Per germline, CDR1 SSHAT and CDR2 FNYEAQ (reference sequence). The CDR3, as DNA: TGTGCCAGCAGCTTAGTAGCACAGGGTGTCTATGGCTACACCTTC. Translation: CASSLVAQGVYGYTF.

This clone was counted a single time. The chain couples TRBV3-1 (or the pseudogene TRBV3-2) to TRBJ2-1, with D possibly matching TRBD1 (6 bases). CDR1 and CDR2 from the germline V gene are LGHDT and YNNKEL (reference sequence). CDR3 length: 17 amino acids. V was cut by 0 bases and J by 4 bases, with 16 bases left in between. CDR3 nucleotide sequence: TGTGCCAGCAGCCAAGAAATGGGGGCGGGCCATTACAATGAGCAGTTCTTC. It encodes CASSQEMGAGHYNEQFF.

The V and J genes are TRBV18 and TRBJ2-3, with 10 bases fitting TRBD1. There are 16 residues in the CDR3. Trimming cost V 6 bases and J 3 bases; bases outside gene matches: 9. CDR1 is KGHSH, CDR2 LQKENI, per germline. CDR3 coding DNA: TGTGCCAGCTCCCGGCGGACGGGACAGGGGACAGATACGCAGTATTTT. Its protein product is CASSRRTGQGTDTQYF.